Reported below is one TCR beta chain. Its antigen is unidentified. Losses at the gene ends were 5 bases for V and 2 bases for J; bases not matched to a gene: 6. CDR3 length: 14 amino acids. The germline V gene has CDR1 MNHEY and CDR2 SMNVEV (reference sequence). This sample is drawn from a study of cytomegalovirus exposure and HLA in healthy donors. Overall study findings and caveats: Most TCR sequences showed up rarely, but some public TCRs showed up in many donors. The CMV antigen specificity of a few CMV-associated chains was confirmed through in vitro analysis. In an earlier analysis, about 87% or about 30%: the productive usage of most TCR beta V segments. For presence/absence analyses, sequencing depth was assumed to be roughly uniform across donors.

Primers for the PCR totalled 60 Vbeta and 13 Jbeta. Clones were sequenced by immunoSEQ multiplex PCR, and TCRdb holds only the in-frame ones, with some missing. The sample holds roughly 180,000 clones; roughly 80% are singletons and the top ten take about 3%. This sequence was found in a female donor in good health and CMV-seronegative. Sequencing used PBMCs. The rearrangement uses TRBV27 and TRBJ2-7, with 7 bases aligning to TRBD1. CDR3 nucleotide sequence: TGTGCCAGCAGTCTAGACAGGGTGGCCTACGAGCAGTACTTC. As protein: CASSLDRVAYEQYF.